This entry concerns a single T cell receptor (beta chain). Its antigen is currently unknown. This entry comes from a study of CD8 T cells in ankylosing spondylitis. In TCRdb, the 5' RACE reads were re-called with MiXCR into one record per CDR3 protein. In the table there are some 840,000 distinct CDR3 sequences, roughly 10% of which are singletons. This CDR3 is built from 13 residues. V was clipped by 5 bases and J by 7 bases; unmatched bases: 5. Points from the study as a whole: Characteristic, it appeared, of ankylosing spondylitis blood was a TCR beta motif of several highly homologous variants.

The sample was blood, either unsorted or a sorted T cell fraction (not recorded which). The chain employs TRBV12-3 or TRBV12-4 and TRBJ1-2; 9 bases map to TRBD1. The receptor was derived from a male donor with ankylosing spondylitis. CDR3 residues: CASSPTGGPGYTF. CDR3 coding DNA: TGTGCCAGCAGTCCGACAGGGGGTCCTGGCTACACCTTC.